The 15 T cell receptor beta chains reported below all come from one sample, sequenced in a study of blood T cell repertoires in COVID-19 (dated by TCRdb to about 2020). The library was generated by the immunoSEQ multiplex PCR assay. The immuneACCESS repertoire file appears here via TCRdb, limited to in-frame rearrangements. These files lack a portion of the clones; in checked studies, under half of the deficit traces to unresolved V genes, and the cause of the others is not known. Within this sample are over 200,000 clones, with approximately 84% of them counted one time only. The ten top clones hold 1.5% to 2% of the sample. Material: peripheral blood. These receptor sequences come from a middle-aged man with active or convalescent COVID-19.

V is TRBV4-2 and J is TRBJ1-1, with D possibly being TRBD1 (5 bases). The germline V gene has CDR1 LGHNA and CDR2 YNFKEQ. This CDR3 comprises 13 residues. With 4 bases removed from V and 7 bases from J, the gap between germline ends came to 13 bases. CDR3 bases: TGTGCCAGCAGCCTAGACTACAGGCTTGAAGCTTTCTTT. Its translation is CASSLDYRLEAFF.

The V call is TRBV6-2 or TRBV6-3, the J call TRBJ2-2; D gene unclear. From germline, CDR1 is MNHEY and CDR2 SVGEGT. The CDR3 loop spans 14 amino acids. Trimming took 0 bases from V and 7 from J, leaving 9 bases between them. CDR3 bases: TGTGCCAGCAGTTACTCGACATTAGTCGGGGAGCTGTTTTTT. Translated, it gives CASSYSTLVGELFF.

CDR3 DNA sequence: TGTGCCAGCAGTTCGGACACAGCTGGGACTGAAGCTTTCTTT. This translates into CASSSDTAGTEAFF. The chain links TRBV6-5 to TRBJ1-1; D might be TRBD1 (5 bases). CDR1 and CDR2 from the germline V gene are MNHEY and SVGAGI. This CDR3 spans 14 amino acids. V gave up 4 bases and J gave up 5 bases, with 14 bases separating them.

The chain employs TRBV27 and TRBJ2-7; TRBD2 matches at 12 bases. The CDR3 sequence is 16 residues long. CDR1 and CDR2 from the germline V gene are MNHEY and SMNVEV (reference sequence). J lost 5 bases, V lost 5 bases, and 10 bases had no gene match. Here the CDR3 reads CASSPLTSGGYNEQYF. DNA for the CDR3: TGTGCCAGCAGTCCCCTCACTAGCGGGGGGTACAACGAGCAGTACTTC.

Points on this clone: Sequence at one end of the junction differs from germline and may be a read error. V and J are TRBV29-1 and TRBJ2-5; 8 nucleotides agree with TRBD2. Germline V gene sequence: CDR1 SQVTM, CDR2 ANQGSEA. The CDR3 extends over 11 amino acids. CDR3 amino acids: CSVERLARSDF. CDR3 coding DNA: TGCAGCGTTGAGCGACTAGCGAGATCAGACTTC.

The CDR3 DNA sequence: TGTGCCAGCAGTCCGAACAAACTAGCGGGGGGGAAAGAGACCCAGTACTTC. It encodes CASSPNKLAGGKETQYF. The chain employs TRBV28 and TRBJ2-5, with TRBD2 identical over 13 bases. V gave up 5 bases and J gave up 3 bases; unmatched junction bases: 9. The CDR3 has 17 amino acids. From germline, CDR1 is MDHEN and CDR2 SYDVKM.

V is TRBV5-4 and J is TRBJ2-6; possible D gene TRBD1, 6 bases. The CDR3 sequence is 16 residues long. In germline, CDR1 is SGHNT, CDR2 YYREEE (reference sequence). The V end lost 5 bases, the J end lost 2 bases, and 14 bases lay between the germline ends. The CDR3 reads CASSFTGTTGANVLTF. The CDR3 DNA follows: TGTGCCAGCAGTTTCACAGGGACAACTGGGGCCAACGTCCTGACTTTC.

This chain links TRBV25-1 with TRBJ1-1; D is unclear. The germline V and J ends were trimmed by 1 base and 1 base, with 13 bases remaining between them. Germline lookup yields CDR1 MGHDK and CDR2 SYGVNS. The CDR3 loop spans 16 amino acids. The CDR3 DNA reads TGTGCCAGCAGTGAATGGGCGGCGGGCCCGAACACTGAAGCTTTCTTT. Translation: CASSEWAAGPNTEAFF.

The genes are TRBV3-1 (or the pseudogene TRBV3-2) and TRBJ1-6; D remains ambiguous. The V end lost 4 bases, the J end lost 14 bases, and 12 bases lay between the germline ends. The CDR3 consists of 12 residues. Germline V gives CDR1 LGHDT, CDR2 YNNKEL (reference sequence). Here the CDR3 DNA reads TGTGCCAGCAGCCCAATAAGTCGGGCCCTCCACTTT. The encoded protein is CASSPISRALHF.

A note on this clone: Relative to the germline gene, one junction end is altered; a read error may explain this. The gene calls are TRBV27 and TRBJ2-3; TRBD2 matches 14 bases. In germline, CDR1 is MNHEY, CDR2 SMNVEV (reference sequence). The CDR3 is 14 amino acids. The CDR3 nucleotides are TGTGCCAGCAGTTTAACTGGACTAGCGGGAGGCCCGGAGTTT. This sequence encodes CASSLTGLAGGPEF.

This sequence joins TRBV3-1 (or the pseudogene TRBV3-2) and TRBJ2-3; 11 bases are shared with TRBD2. CDR1 and CDR2 (germline): LGHDT, YNNKEL (reference sequence). The CDR3 sequence is 19 residues long. The V segment lost 4 bases and the J segment 0 bases; nucleotides outside the gene matches: 12. The CDR3 DNA follows: TGTGCCAGCAGCCCCATGTGGCTAGCGGGAGGACCTAGCACAGATACGCAGTATTTT. This codes for CASSPMWLAGGPSTDTQYF.

This clone was picked up a small number of times. Other nucleotide sequences from this sample produce the same CDR3. The V call is TRBV28, the J call TRBJ1-1, with 7 nucleotides matching TRBD1. The germline V gene has CDR1 MDHEN and CDR2 SYDVKM. Trimming at V came to 6 bases and at J to 5 bases, leaving 6 bases not matched to a gene. The CDR3 is made up of 13 amino acids. CDR3 amino acids: CASSRDRVTEAFF. CDR3 nucleotides: TGTGCCAGCAGCCGTGACAGGGTAACTGAAGCTTTCTTT.

The rearrangement links TRBV15 to TRBJ2-2; 8 bases align to TRBD1. CDR1 and CDR2 (germline): LNHNV, YYDKDF (reference sequence). V shed 8 bases, J shed 6 bases, and the junction held 14 bases outside the gene matches. CDR3 length equals 16 residues. CDR3 sequence: CATGHIGAGGPGELFF. The CDR3 bases are TGTGCCACCGGGCACATAGGGGCAGGGGGCCCCGGGGAGCTGTTTTTT.

This chain uses TRBV5-8 with TRBJ1-1, with D maybe TRBD1 (5 bases). CDR1 and CDR2 (germline): SGHTS, YDEGEE. The CDR3 contains 15 residues. The ends were cut back, 0 bases at V and 4 bases at J, with 13 bases in the middle. CDR3 DNA sequence: TGTGCCAGCAGCTTGGGGCCAGGGAGGAGCACTGAAGCTTTCTTT. Protein product: CASSLGPGRSTEAFF.

The gene calls are TRBV6-6 and TRBJ1-2; TRBD1 might be the D (6 bases). There are 12 residues in the CDR3. The ends were cut back, 5 bases at V and 14 bases at J, with 18 bases in the middle. The V gene's germline CDR1 is MNHNY and CDR2 SVGAGI (reference sequence). CDR3 sequence reads: CASSRQDSAGTF. The DNA of the CDR3 is TGTGCCAGCAGTCGACAGGATTCCGCGGGGACCTTC.